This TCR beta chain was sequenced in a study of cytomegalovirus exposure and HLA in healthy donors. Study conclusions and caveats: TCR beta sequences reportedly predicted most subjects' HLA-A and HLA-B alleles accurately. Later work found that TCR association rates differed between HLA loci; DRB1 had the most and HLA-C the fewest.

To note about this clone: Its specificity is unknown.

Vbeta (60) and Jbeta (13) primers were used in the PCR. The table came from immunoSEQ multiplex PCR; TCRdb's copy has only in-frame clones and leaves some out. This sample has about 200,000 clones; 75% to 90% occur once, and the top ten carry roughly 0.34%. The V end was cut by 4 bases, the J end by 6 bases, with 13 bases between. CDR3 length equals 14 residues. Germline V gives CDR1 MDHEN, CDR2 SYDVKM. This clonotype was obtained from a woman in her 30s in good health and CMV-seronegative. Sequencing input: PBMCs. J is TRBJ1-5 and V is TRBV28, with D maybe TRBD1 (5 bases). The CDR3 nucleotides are TGTGCCAGCAGTTCCAGCAGGGTGGGTCAGCCCCAGCATTTT. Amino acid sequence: CASSSSRVGQPQHF.